Sequencing of this T cell receptor (beta chain) was carried out in a study of response to subunit inactivated influenza vaccine (dated by TCRdb to the late 2010s). Regarding the complete study: The study used deep quantitative T cell receptor repertoire profiling to track responses to a trivalent subunit inactivated influenza vaccine. General findings and caveats noted by the study authors: According to the authors, only a limited number of new T cells may be recruited by each seasonal influenza vaccination.

On this clonotype: The clone's antigen remains unknown. No clone much larger than this one lies a single base away; base qualities are absent.

The library was produced with RT-PCR. Sequenced using an Illumina HiSeq 2500. The public reads were reanalyzed by TCRdb: fastp trimming at Q25, MiXCR alignment, in-frame beta chains only. Rows are combined by CDR3 protein, so each entry shows the most common genes and DNA. The sample contains hundreds of thousands of distinct CDR3 sequences, about 25% of them found a single time. Clones ranked in the top ten supply 1.5% to 2% of the sample. The specimen comprised CD4+ T cells sorted from PBMCs, sampled roughly 5 days after vaccination. The sequence came from a man aged 45 to 65 who received an inactivated influenza vaccine. Donor details come from another sample of the same person, matched by shared clones.

The CDR3 protein is CASSLSASTPTDTQYF. The sequenced DNA: TGCGCCAGCAGCTTGTCGGCCTCAACCCCCACAGATACGCAGTATTTT. The chain uses TRBV5-1 and TRBJ2-3, with no confidently assigned D gene. The CDR3 runs 16 amino acids, cysteine and phenylalanine included. Just the 48-base CDR3 DNA is kept, in frame starting at base 1. CDR1 is given as SGHRS and CDR2 as YFSETQ, both from the germline V gene. V is cut by 1 base and J by 2 bases, and the space between the germline ends is 14 bases.